The 7 T cell receptor beta chains listed next were all sequenced from one sample in a study of early T cells in non-severe SARS-CoV-2 infection. In TCRdb, the 5' RACE reads were re-called with MiXCR into one record per CDR3 protein. The table lists roughly 100,000 distinct CDR3 sequences, around 13% of them singletons. Material: whole blood. The receptors were gathered from an adult who was a healthcare worker with PCR-confirmed SARS-CoV-2 infection or an uninfected control (not recorded which).

The chain joins TRBV5-5 to TRBJ1-3, with D maybe TRBD1 (5 bases). The CDR3 has 11 residues. Germline V lookup: CDR1 SGHKS, CDR2 YYEKEE (reference sequence). The germline V and J ends were trimmed by 4 bases and 11 bases, with 10 bases remaining between them. This CDR3 reads CASSQGPAIYF. The CDR3 bases are TGTGCCAGCAGCCAGGGACCGGCCATATATTTT. The full variable domain, completed using reference TRBV5-5 and TRBJ1-3, is DAGVTQSPTHLIKTRGQQVTLRCSPISGHKSVSWYQQVLGQGPQFIFQYYEKEERGRGNFPDRFSARQFPNYSSELNVNALLLGDSALYLCASSQGPAIYFGEGSWLTVV.

This clonotype has a count of ten or more. The CDR3 region has the DNA TGTGCCTCAGATTGGACAGGGTCGACAGATACGCAGTATTTT. Translation gives CASDWTGSTDTQYF. The chain combines TRBV30 with TRBJ2-3; TRBD1 agrees at 8 bases. The CDR3 is 14 amino acids. The junction had 9 bases not matched to a gene; V was cut back by 7 bases and J by 3 bases. CDR1 GTSNPN and CDR2 SVGIG come from the germline V gene (reference sequence).

This clonotype was observed many times. The V and J genes are TRBV5-1 and TRBJ2-1, with a weak D call TRBD2 (7 bases). Between the trimmed V and J ends, which lost 3 bases and 4 bases, there was a span of 20 bases. CDR1 is SGHRS, CDR2 YFSETQ, per germline. The CDR3 covers 17 residues. The CDR3 nucleotides read TGCGCCAGCAGCTCGACCCAGGGCAGGGGACTATACAATGAGCAGTTCTTC. This translates into CASSSTQGRGLYNEQFF.

This clonotype was found a few times. V is TRBV6-5 and J is TRBJ1-1; D is uncertain. CDR1 MNHEY and CDR2 SVGAGI come from the germline V gene. V was pared by 2 bases and J by 1 base, with 8 bases between. The CDR3 sequence is 14 residues long. The CDR3 protein is CASSYGRRNTEAFF. The CDR3 coding sequence is TGTGCCAGCAGTTACGGACGGCGGAACACTGAAGCTTTCTTT.

This clonotype was counted a few times. The chain couples TRBV29-1 to TRBJ2-1; D is ambiguous. The CDR3 consists of 10 residues. Per germline, CDR1 SQVTM and CDR2 ANQGSEA. V was trimmed by 7 bases and J by 4 bases, leaving 5 bases between them. The CDR3 spells CSDSYNEQFF. CDR3 DNA: TGCAGCGACAGTTACAATGAGCAGTTCTTC.

This clonotype occurred a few times. The chain uses TRBV30 and TRBJ1-4; D not certain. Trimming shortened V by 4 bases and J by 1 base, and 10 bases separated the two germline ends. This CDR3 contains 14 residues. CDR1 is GTSNPN and CDR2 is SVGIG in the germline V gene (reference sequence). The DNA for the CDR3 is TGTGCCTGGACCTTAGGGCGAACTAATGAAAAACTGTTTTTT. Translating gives CAWTLGRTNEKLFF.

This chain joins TRBV6-4 and TRBJ1-2; 9 positions agree with TRBD1. Germline V gives CDR1 MRHNA, CDR2 SNTAGT. The CDR3 has 13 amino acids. With 0 bases clipped from V and 7 bases from J, the junction kept 0 bases outside the gene matches. The CDR3 nucleotides read TGTGCCAGCAGTGACTCGACAGGGGGTGGCTACACCTTC. Its protein is CASSDSTGGGYTF.